This T cell receptor beta chain was retrieved from a study of blood T cell repertoires in COVID-19. Study details: T cells, B-cell-depleted T cells, or PBMCs supplied cDNA or gDNA.

Under the authors' procedure: Estimates of nucleated cell counts were drawn from the amplification of reference gene primers. The assay was immunoSEQ multiplex PCR, and TCRdb's table has in-frame clones only and misses some. The V and J calls and the clone size are those of that table, but D and trimming were determined from the DNA. The sample has about 190,000 clones, 87% seen once; the top ten hold 9.5% to 15%. The origin of this receptor is a woman in her sixties or seventies with COVID-19, enrolled during active disease. The sample consisted of peripheral blood.

The CDR3 DNA reads TGCGCCAGCAGGACCTCGCAGGGTGGGACCTACGAGCAGTACTTC. It codes for CASRTSQGGTYEQYF. V is TRBV5-1 and J is TRBJ2-7; TRBD1 might be the D (5 bases). The germline V gene has CDR1 SGHRS and CDR2 YFSETQ. Trimming cost V 5 bases and J 2 bases, with 17 bases left between them. CDR3 length: 15 amino acids.